The 3 T cell receptor beta chains below all came from one sample that was sequenced in a study of shared clonotypes between healthy human individuals. Profiled with immunoSEQ multiplex PCR; TCRdb holds only in-frame clones, not every one. The data contain some 550,000 clones, 97% of them seen just once; the ten biggest clones take up less than 0.065%. The material sequenced was naive CD4+ T cells sorted from blood. The subset: CD45RA+ positively selected. These receptors were collected from a woman under 40 in good health.

V usage is TRBV7-2 and J usage is TRBJ1-2; TRBD1 agrees at 9 bases. This CDR3 has 19 residues. The germline CDR1 and CDR2 sequences are SGHTA and FQGNSA. Trimming took 1 base from V and 8 from J; bases not matched to a gene: 20. CDR3 sequence reads: CASSLEKWGQGLERRGYTF. The DNA of the CDR3 is TGTGCCAGCAGCTTAGAGAAGTGGGGACAGGGCCTCGAAAGGCGGGGCTACACCTTC.

The chain joins TRBV5-8 to TRBJ2-5, with TRBD1 as a possible D gene (5 bases). TRBJ2-7 explains the end of the DNA better; the J call may be wrong. Germline CDR1 is SGHTS and CDR2 is YDEGEE. CDR3 length equals 13 residues. The CDR3: CASSLLGRREQYF. Written as DNA, the CDR3 is TGTGCCAGCAGCTTGTTGGGGCGCCGCGAGCAGTACTTC.

On this clone itself: The CDR3 end shows no conserved phenylalanine or tryptophan, and so a read error is likely. The limits of the CDR3 on the DNA are not certain, so only TCRdb's listed CDR3 is given. The chain carries TRBV19 and TRBJ1-2; TRBD1 is the table's D call and was not checked against the DNA. The CDR3 extends over 14 residues, inclusive of both ends. The germline V gene has CDR1 LNHDA and CDR2 SQIVND (reference sequence). The CDR3 loop reads CASRSSGLATEIFS.